These 20 T cell receptor beta chains were sequenced from one sample in a study of blood T cells in healthy people across ages. Then a second PCR, running roughly 7 to 11 cycles, was carried out with a sample-barcoded 5' primer and a J-beta primer mix. From the 5' RACE reads, TCRdb called clonotypes with MiXCR, one entry per CDR3 protein. In the table there are approximately 900,000 distinct CDR3 sequences, under 35% of which are singletons. The data were also submitted as part of a second study, on T cells of mothers and their children.

Sequencing was carried out using blood. Source of these receptors: a woman aged 40 to 50 in good health.

This rearrangement joins TRBV18 to TRBJ1-2; D is unresolved. Germline loops: CDR1 KGHSH, CDR2 LQKENI. CDR3 length: 14 amino acids. V lost 0 bases and J lost 0, with 5 bases in between. CDR3 coding DNA: TGTGCCAGCTCACCACCGTCGGCTAACTATGGCTACACCTTC. Encoded protein: CASSPPSANYGYTF. The variable domain in full, with the rest retrieved from reference TRBV18 and TRBJ1-2, is NAGVMQNPRHLVRRRGQEARLRCSPMKGHSHVYWYRQLPEEGLKFMVYLQKENIIDESGMPKERFSAEFPKEGPSILRIQQVVRGDSAAYFCASSPPSANYGYTFGSGTRLTVV.

This chain joins TRBV2 and TRBJ1-5; D unclear. The CDR3 loop spans 13 amino acids. Per the germline V gene, CDR1 is SNHLY and CDR2 is FYNNEI. The V and J ends lost 7 bases and 1 base respectively, with 8 bases between them. In DNA, the CDR3 is TGTGCCAGCAAGCAGAGAAGCAATCAGCCCCAGCATTTT. Translating gives CASKQRSNQPQHF. The whole variable domain, filled in from reference TRBV2 and TRBJ1-5, reads EPEVTQTPSHQVTQMGQEVILRCVPISNHLYFYWYRQILGQKVEFLVSFYNNEISEKSEIFDDQFSVERPDGSNFTLKIRSTKLEDSAMYFCASKQRSNQPQHFGDGTRLSIL.

CDR3 residues: CSARRTGVIGPPLHF. The CDR3 bases are TGCAGTGCTAGAAGGACAGGGGTTATCGGTCCACCCCTCCACTTT. The V and J genes are TRBV20-1 and TRBJ1-6; 9 bases are shared with TRBD1. Germline-derived CDR1 and CDR2 are DFQATT and SNEGSKA (reference sequence). The CDR3 length is 15 residues. The V gene end was trimmed by 2 bases and the J gene end by 11 bases; junction bases not matched to a gene: 10.

J is TRBJ2-5 and V is TRBV28; tentatively, D is TRBD1 (6 bases). This CDR3 spans 13 amino acids. The V gene's germline CDR1 is MDHEN and CDR2 SYDVKM. Trimming took 6 bases from V and 5 from J, leaving 13 bases between them. The CDR3 nucleotides are TGTGCCAGCAGACTGGACAGTCCGGAGACCCAGTACTTC. It encodes CASRLDSPETQYF. Complete variable domain (other parts from reference TRBV28 and TRBJ2-5): DVKVTQSSRYLVKRTGEKVFLECVQDMDHENMFWYRQDPGLGLRLIYFSYDVKMKEKGDIPEGYSVSREKKERFSLILESASTNQTSMYLCASRLDSPETQYFGPGTRLLVL.

Here the CDR3 DNA reads TGTGCCAGCAGCCGACAGCGGCAATCCTACAATGAGCAGTACTTC. Its translation is CASSRQRQSYNEQYF. This rearrangement joins TRBV7-2 to TRBJ2-1; D possibly uses TRBD1 or TRBD2 (5 bases each). The J call may be faulty, since TRBJ2-7 better matches the DNA end. The CDR3 is 15 amino acids. Germline CDR1 reads SGHTA; CDR2 reads FQGNSA.

This clonotype was detected only a few times. V gene TRBV29-1 combines with J gene TRBJ1-1, with D maybe TRBD1 (5 bases). The CDR3 runs 13 residues. With 7 bases removed from V and 1 base from J, the gap between germline ends came to 13 bases. The V gene's germline CDR1 is SQVTM and CDR2 ANQGSEA. CDR3 residues: CSGRQRANTEAFF. The CDR3, as DNA: TGCAGCGGACGACAGAGAGCGAACACTGAAGCTTTCTTT.

This clonotype showed up just a few times. The chain carries TRBV28 and TRBJ1-1; perhaps TRBD1 as D (5 bases). The germline V and J ends were trimmed by 6 bases and 1 base, with 15 bases remaining between them. Germline-derived CDR1 and CDR2 are MDHEN and SYDVKM. The CDR3 extends over 15 amino acids. The CDR3 DNA is TGTGCCAGCAGCCCTCCGGGACGGGCGAACACTGAAGCTTTCTTT. Translation: CASSPPGRANTEAFF.

The rearrangement uses TRBV15 and TRBJ2-3, with no clear D. Trimming pared 0 bases from V and 0 bases from J, leaving 16 bases between. This CDR3 comprises 18 residues. Germline lookup yields CDR1 LNHNV and CDR2 YYDKDF (reference sequence). CDR3 sequence (DNA): TGTGCCACCAGCAGAGATCCCCCTATCCCGCATAGCACAGATACGCAGTATTTT. It yields the protein CATSRDPPIPHSTDTQYF.

This rearrangement joins TRBV9 to TRBJ2-1, with D possibly being TRBD2 (6 bases). CDR1 and CDR2 from the germline V gene are SGDLS and YYNGEE. Deletions cut 0 bases from V and 5 bases from J, with 12 bases between. The CDR3 runs 15 residues. The CDR3 DNA reads as TGTGCCAGCAGCGTAGGGGGGGAGTCCCACAATGAGCAGTTCTTC. Residues: CASSVGGESHNEQFF.

This clonotype was observed a handful of times. A much more abundant neighbour one base away suggests this may be a read error. The chain is built from TRBV5-1 and TRBJ2-7; TRBD1 agrees at 7 bases. J was trimmed by 5 bases and V by 5 bases; bases with no gene match: 7. This CDR3 is 13 amino acids long. Germline CDR1 and CDR2: SGHRS and YFSETQ. The CDR3 sequence: CASSREGAHEQYF. For the CDR3, the DNA is TGCGCCAGCAGTCGAGAGGGGGCCCACGAGCAGTACTTC.

Concerning this clonotype itself: At one end the junction does not follow the germline gene, possibly because of a read error. CDR3 coding DNA: TGTGCCTGCAGCCCCCGACAGTACTATGGCTACACCTTC. Protein sequence: CACSPRQYYGYTF. The V call is TRBV6-6, the J call TRBJ1-2, with D possibly being TRBD1 (5 bases). CDR1 is MNHNY and CDR2 is SVGAGI in the germline V gene (reference sequence). This CDR3 comprises 13 residues.

This clonotype was seen a few times. The genes are TRBV20-1 and TRBJ1-4; possible D gene TRBD1, 6 bases. Germline CDR1 reads DFQATT; CDR2 reads SNEGSKA (reference sequence). Trimming cost V 1 base and J 5 bases, with 14 bases left between them. This CDR3 is built from 15 residues. This CDR3 is CSARAGQFSNEKLFF. The DNA for the CDR3 is TGCAGTGCTAGAGCCGGACAGTTTTCAAATGAAAAACTGTTTTTT.

This clonotype was detected many times. The J gene is TRBJ2-1, the V gene TRBV6-5; D is possibly TRBD1 or TRBD2 (7 bases each). In germline, CDR1 is MNHEY, CDR2 SVGAGI. CDR3 length equals 13 residues. CDR3 nucleotides: TGTGCTATAGGCAGGGGGGGCGGCAATGAGCAGTTCTTC. Amino acids: CAIGRGGGNEQFF.

On this clonotype: The junction shows a germline mismatch at one end, possibly a read error. The J gene is TRBJ2-7, the V gene TRBV7-7; TRBD1 agrees at 7 bases. Germline CDR1 reads SSHAT; CDR2 reads FNYEAQ (reference sequence). CDR3 size: 15 residues. The DNA of the CDR3 is TGTGCTAGCAGCTCCCGACAGGGCCCTCTCTACGAGCAGTACTTC. It codes for CASSSRQGPLYEQYF.

At least ten counts were recorded for this clonotype. The J gene is TRBJ2-7, the V gene TRBV28; no firm D call. This CDR3 contains 12 residues. V lost 7 bases and J 3 bases, leaving 10 bases between the germline ends. In germline, CDR1 is MDHEN, CDR2 SYDVKM. The CDR3 DNA is TGTGCCAGCACCCAATCCCGCTACGAGCAGTACTTC. Encoded protein: CASTQSRYEQYF.

The J gene is TRBJ1-1, the V gene TRBV28, with D unclear. V lost 7 bases to trimming and J lost 3 bases, with 3 bases between them. The CDR3 has 10 amino acids. CDR1 is MDHEN and CDR2 is SYDVKM in the germline V gene. The CDR3, as DNA: TGTGCCAGCATCGACACTGAAGCTTTCTTT. It encodes CASIDTEAFF.

This clonotype showed up just a few times. V and J are TRBV20-1 and TRBJ1-5; D ambiguous. The CDR3 has 14 amino acids. CDR1 and CDR2 (germline): DFQATT, SNEGSKA (reference sequence). V dropped 6 bases and J dropped 4 bases, with 16 bases sitting between them. The DNA for the CDR3 is TGCAGTGCAGAGGAATCGTTAAATAATCAGCCCCAGCATTTT. It specifies CSAEESLNNQPQHF.

There are many counts of this clonotype. This chain links TRBV7-8 with TRBJ2-5, with a weak D call TRBD1 (6 bases). The CDR3 has 12 residues. Germline-derived CDR1 and CDR2 are SGHVS and FQNEAQ. V was cut by 8 bases and J by 3 bases, with 10 bases left in between. CDR3 sequence reads: CASSGQKETQYF. CDR3 DNA sequence: TGTGCCAGCTCGGGACAAAAAGAGACCCAGTACTTC.

This clonotype was recorded a few times. This sequence joins TRBV6-1 and TRBJ2-4; maybe TRBD1 (6 bases). Judging by the DNA end, TRBJ2-7 fits better; the J call may be wrong. Germline V gene data show CDR1 as MNHNS and CDR2 as SASEGT. The CDR3 is made up of 14 amino acids. The CDR3 nucleotides are TGTGCCAGCCGGAACAGGCAGGGGTTAAGCGAGCAGTACTTC. This translates into CASRNRQGLSEQYF.

This chain's CDR3 is CASSIPGGNEQFF. As DNA, the CDR3 is TGTGCCAGCAGCATACCGGGAGGGAATGAGCAGTTCTTC. This chain connects TRBV7-9 to TRBJ2-1; 8 nucleotides agree with TRBD2. This CDR3 contains 13 residues. The germline CDR1 and CDR2 sequences are SEHNR and FQNEAQ (reference sequence). Trimming took 5 bases from V and 7 from J; bases not matched to a gene: 4. The whole variable domain, remainder taken from reference TRBV7-9 and TRBJ2-1, is DTGVSQNPRHKITKRGQNVTFRCDPISEHNRLYWYRQTLGQGPEFLTYFQNEAQLEKSRLLSDRFSAERPKGSFSTLEIQRTEQGDSAMYLCASSIPGGNEQFFGPGTRLTVL.